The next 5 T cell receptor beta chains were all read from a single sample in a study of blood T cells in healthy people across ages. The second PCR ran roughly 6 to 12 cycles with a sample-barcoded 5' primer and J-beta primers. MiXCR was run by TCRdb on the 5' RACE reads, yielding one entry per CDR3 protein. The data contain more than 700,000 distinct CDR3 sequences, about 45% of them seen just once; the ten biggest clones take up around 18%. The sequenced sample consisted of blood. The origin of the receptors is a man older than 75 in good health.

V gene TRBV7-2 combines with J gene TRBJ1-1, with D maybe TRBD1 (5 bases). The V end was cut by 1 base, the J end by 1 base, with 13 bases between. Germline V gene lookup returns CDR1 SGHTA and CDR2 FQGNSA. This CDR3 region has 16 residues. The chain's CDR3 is CASSLGGGWGNTEAFF. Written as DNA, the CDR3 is TGTGCCAGCAGCTTAGGGGGGGGGTGGGGGAACACTGAAGCTTTCTTT. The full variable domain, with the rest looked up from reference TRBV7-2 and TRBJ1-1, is GAGVSQSPSNKVTEKGKDVELRCDPISGHTALYWYRQSLGQGLEFLIYFQGNSAPDKSGLPSDRFSAERTGGSVSTLTIQRTQQEDSAVYLCASSLGGGWGNTEAFFGQGTRLTVV.

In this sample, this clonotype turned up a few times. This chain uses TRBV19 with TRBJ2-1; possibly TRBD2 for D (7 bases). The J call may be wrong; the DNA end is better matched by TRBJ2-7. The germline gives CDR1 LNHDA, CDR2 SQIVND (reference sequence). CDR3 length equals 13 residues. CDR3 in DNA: TGTGCCAGTACAGGCGGGGGCTACAATGAGCAGTACTTC. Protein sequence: CASTGGGYNEQYF.

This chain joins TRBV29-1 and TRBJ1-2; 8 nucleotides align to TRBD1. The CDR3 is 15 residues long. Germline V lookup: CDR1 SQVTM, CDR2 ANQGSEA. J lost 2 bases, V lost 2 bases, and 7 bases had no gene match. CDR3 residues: CSVESPGGANYGYTF. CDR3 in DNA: TGCAGCGTTGAAAGTCCAGGGGGCGCAAACTATGGCTACACCTTC.

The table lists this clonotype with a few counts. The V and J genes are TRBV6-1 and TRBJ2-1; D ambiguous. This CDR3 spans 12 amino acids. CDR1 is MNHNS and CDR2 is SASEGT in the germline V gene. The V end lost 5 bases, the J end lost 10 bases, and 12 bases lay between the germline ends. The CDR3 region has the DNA TGTGCCAGCAGTCGGCTGACCATAGAGCAGTTCTTC. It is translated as CASSRLTIEQFF.

CDR3 residues: CSARPFRASGPPYEQYF. The CDR3 bases are TGCAGTGCTAGACCCTTCCGGGCTAGCGGGCCCCCTTACGAGCAGTACTTC. The J gene is TRBJ2-7, the V gene TRBV20-1; the match to TRBD2 covers 8 bases. With 2 bases clipped from V and 4 bases from J, the junction kept 16 bases outside the gene matches. Germline V CDR1 and CDR2: DFQATT, SNEGSKA (reference sequence). The CDR3 is 17 amino acids.